This section outlines one T cell receptor (beta chain) sequence together with its context. CDR1 is DFQATT, CDR2 SNEGSKA, per germline (reference sequence). CDR3 length: 13 residues. V dropped 3 bases and J dropped 4; count of bases not matched to a gene: 3. The record originates from a study of CD8 T cells in Susac syndrome. The study sequenced TCR beta in blood CD8+ and CD4+ T cells. It was with random hexamers that about 0.45 to 1 ug RNA was reverse transcribed. An immunoSEQ multiplex PCR generated amplified TCR beta CDR3 products spanning 54 Vbeta and 13 Jbeta. TCRdb reprocessed the immunoSEQ multiplex PCR reads with MiXCR, giving one entry per CDR3 protein. This sample has more than 75,000 distinct CDR3 sequences, with roughly 93% found just once.

This rearrangement joins TRBV20-1 to TRBJ2-1, with TRBD2 identical over 7 bases. The clonotype comes from a human donor in good health. The sequencing input was CD8+ T cells from PBMCs. The CDR3 here is CSARGGSYNEQFF. The CDR3 DNA reads TGCAGTGCTAGGGGCGGGAGTTACAATGAGCAGTTCTTC.